The clone carrying this TCR beta chain was seen only once. The V and J ends lost 1 base and 5 bases respectively, with 17 bases between them. Germline loops: CDR1 KGHSH, CDR2 LQKENI. This CDR3 is built from 16 residues. TCRdb's table, derived via immunoSEQ multiplex PCR, lists solely in-frame clones and lacks some. The data contain more than 85,000 clones, roughly 90% of them singletons. The data belong to a study of blood T cell repertoires in COVID-19. The clonotype originates from a woman older than 75 with acute or convalescent COVID-19. The sequenced sample was peripheral blood. The chain recombines TRBV18 with TRBJ1-1; D is ambiguous. In DNA form, the CDR3 reads TGTGCCAGCTCACCACAAAGACTCGTTGCGGAAACTGAAGCTTTCTTT. Its translation: CASSPQRLVAETEAFF.